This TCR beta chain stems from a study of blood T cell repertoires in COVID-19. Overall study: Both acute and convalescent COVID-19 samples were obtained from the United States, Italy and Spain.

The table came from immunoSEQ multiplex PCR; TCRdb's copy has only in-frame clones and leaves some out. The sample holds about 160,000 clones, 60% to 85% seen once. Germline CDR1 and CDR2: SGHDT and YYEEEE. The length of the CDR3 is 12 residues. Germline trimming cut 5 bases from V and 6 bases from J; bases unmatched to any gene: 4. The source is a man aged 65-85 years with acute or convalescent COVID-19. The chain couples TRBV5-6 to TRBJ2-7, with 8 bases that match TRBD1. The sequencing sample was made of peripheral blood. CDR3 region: CASRGQALEQYF. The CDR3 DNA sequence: TGTGCCAGCAGGGGACAGGCGCTCGAGCAGTACTTC.